Presented here are 23 T cell receptor beta chains from one specimen sequenced in a study of blood T cells in healthy people across ages. Alongside a J-beta primer mix, a sample-barcoded 5' primer served in a second PCR lasting roughly 7 to 12 cycles. Using its own MiXCR run on the 5' RACE reads, TCRdb lists one record per CDR3 protein. The repertoire holds approximately 760,000 distinct CDR3 sequences, with 20% to 30% as singletons. In addition, the sample was reused for a study of T cells of mothers and their children.

Sequencing was carried out using blood. The receptor set was obtained from a boy between 10 and 17 years old in good health.

This clonotype came up a few times. The V call is TRBV7-2, the J call TRBJ2-5, with 9 bases identical to TRBD1. With 2 bases clipped from V and 0 bases from J, the junction kept 4 bases outside the gene matches. The CDR3 has 16 amino acids. Germline V CDR1 and CDR2: SGHTA, FQGNSA. The CDR3 region is CASSLRYRGHQETQYF. CDR3 DNA sequence: TGTGCCAGCAGCTTACGATACAGGGGGCACCAAGAGACCCAGTACTTC. Supplemented by reference TRBV7-2 and TRBJ2-5, the full variable domain reads GAGVSQSPSNKVTEKGKDVELRCDPISGHTALYWYRQSLGQGLEFLIYFQGNSAPDKSGLPSDRFSAERTGGSVSTLTIQRTQQEDSAVYLCASSLRYRGHQETQYFGPGTRLLVL.

In this sample, this clonotype turned up a few times. The rearrangement uses TRBV7-9 and TRBJ1-2; 8 bases line up with TRBD1. The CDR3 covers 14 residues. Germline V gene data show CDR1 as SEHNR and CDR2 as FQNEAQ (reference sequence). V lost 4 bases to trimming and J lost 0 bases; unmatched junction nucleotides: 1. Here the CDR3 DNA reads TGTGCCAGCAGCTGGGGACAGGCTAACTATGGCTACACCTTC. It codes for CASSWGQANYGYTF.

The rearrangement uses TRBV20-1 and TRBJ2-3; TRBD2 aligns across 7 bases. The J segment lost 4 bases and the V segment lost 0 bases, leaving 10 bases of the junction unmatched. This CDR3 is 16 amino acids long. Germline V gene lookup returns CDR1 DFQATT and CDR2 SNEGSKA (reference sequence). CDR3 protein: CSARDRRGSIADTQYF. The CDR3 coding sequence is TGCAGTGCTAGAGATCGCCGCGGGAGTATCGCAGATACGCAGTATTTT.

This sequence joins TRBV5-5 and TRBJ1-1; D ambiguous. Trimming cost V 4 bases and J 10 bases, with 14 bases left between them. The germline V gene has CDR1 SGHKS and CDR2 YYEKEE (reference sequence). The CDR3 covers 12 residues. The CDR3 DNA reads TGTGCCAGCAGCCCTGATGTGTTCGGAGCTTTCTTT. Amino acids: CASSPDVFGAFF.

This clonotype was counted a few times. An end of the junction does not agree with germline; a read error may underlie this. The chain carries TRBV4-3 and TRBJ2-3, with 8 bases lining up with TRBD2. The CDR3 extends over 16 amino acids. Germline V gene lookup returns CDR1 LGHNA and CDR2 YSLEER. The chain's CDR3 is CASSQAPGGLTDAQYF. The CDR3, as DNA: TGCGCCAGCAGCCAAGCACCGGGGGGGCTCACAGATGCGCAGTATTTT.

V is TRBV6-5 and J is TRBJ2-3, with a possible D match to TRBD1 (6 bases). The V gene lost 6 bases and the J gene lost 2 bases, with 15 bases spanning the gap. Germline V CDR1 and CDR2: MNHEY, SVGAGI. CDR3 length: 15 amino acids. CDR3 in amino acids: CASRRTGLYTDTQYF. CDR3 DNA: TGTGCCAGCAGGAGAACAGGGCTATACACAGATACGCAGTATTTT.

The chain joins TRBV9 to TRBJ2-7; the match to TRBD1 covers 8 bases. The CDR3 has 14 amino acids. The V gene end was trimmed by 4 bases and the J gene end by 3 bases; junction bases not matched to a gene: 6. The germline V gene has CDR1 SGDLS and CDR2 YYNGEE. CDR3 loop: CASSPSGQDYEQYF. CDR3 coding DNA: TGTGCCAGCAGCCCCTCGGGACAGGACTACGAGCAGTACTTC.

This chain joins TRBV14 and TRBJ2-5; D may be TRBD1 or TRBD2 (6 bases each). Trimming pared 4 bases from V and 5 bases from J, leaving 17 bases between. Germline loops: CDR1 SGHDN, CDR2 FVKESK. The CDR3 is 15 residues long. DNA of the CDR3: TGTGCCAGCAGCCCAACGACCGGGGGCTTTGAGACCCAGTACTTC. This sequence encodes CASSPTTGGFETQYF.

This sequence joins TRBV7-9 and TRBJ1-1; D gene uncertain. The CDR3 consists of 16 residues. Germline assignment: CDR1 SEHNR and CDR2 FQNEAQ (reference sequence). Trimming pared 4 bases from V and 6 bases from J, leaving 21 bases between. The chain's CDR3 is CASSSSLVETGAEAFF. The CDR3 coding sequence is TGTGCCAGCAGCTCATCCCTTGTGGAAACGGGAGCTGAAGCTTTCTTT.

This clonotype appeared a few times. The chain recombines TRBV10-3 with TRBJ2-6; D ambiguous. Trimming stripped 0 bases from V and 0 bases from J, with 12 bases between. Germline CDR1 is ENHRY and CDR2 is SYGVKD. CDR3 length: 18 residues. CDR3 amino acids: CAISESMVWGSGANVLTF. The CDR3 DNA reads TGTGCCATCAGTGAGTCAATGGTATGGGGCTCTGGGGCCAACGTCCTGACTTTC.

J is TRBJ2-7 and V is TRBV7-2; TRBD1 is a possible D gene (5 bases). Trimming shortened V by 5 bases and J by 2 bases, and 13 bases separated the two germline ends. CDR3 length: 14 amino acids. Looked up from germline, CDR1 is SGHTA and CDR2 is FQGNSA. The CDR3 reads CASSIGSGPYEQYF. In DNA form, the CDR3 reads TGTGCCAGCAGCATAGGGTCAGGGCCCTACGAGCAGTACTTC. The whole variable domain, filled in from reference TRBV7-2 and TRBJ2-7, reads GAGVSQSPSNKVTEKGKDVELRCDPISGHTALYWYRQSLGQGLEFLIYFQGNSAPDKSGLPSDRFSAERTGGSVSTLTIQRTQQEDSAVYLCASSIGSGPYEQYFGPGTRLTVT.

This clonotype appeared a few times. The chain carries TRBV2 and TRBJ1-2, with 8 bases identical to TRBD1. The V and J ends lost 7 bases and 5 bases, in that order; junction bases with no gene match: 6. CDR1 is SNHLY and CDR2 is FYNNEI in the germline V gene. The CDR3 sequence is 13 residues long. In DNA form, the CDR3 reads TGTGCCAGCAACAGACAGGGGAAGTATGGCTACACCTTC. It translates to CASNRQGKYGYTF. Full variable domain (remainder filled in from reference TRBV2 and TRBJ1-2): EPEVTQTPSHQVTQMGQEVILRCVPISNHLYFYWYRQILGQKVEFLVSFYNNEISEKSEIFDDQFSVERPDGSNFTLKIRSTKLEDSAMYFCASNRQGKYGYTFGSGTRLTVV.

This clonotype was seen only a few times. This chain links TRBV28 with TRBJ2-5; 7 nucleotides line up with TRBD2. The CDR3 covers 19 residues. Germline values: CDR1 MDHEN, CDR2 SYDVKM. The V segment lost 5 bases and the J segment 5 bases; nucleotides outside the gene matches: 23. In nucleotides, the CDR3 is TGTGCCAGCAGTCTAGGTCTGGGGATACCGCACCCCGGGAGGGAGACCCAGTACTTC. Its translation: CASSLGLGIPHPGRETQYF.

The chain has TRBV5-1 and TRBJ2-1, with D possibly TRBD2 on 5 matching bases. Trimming left V 1 base short and J 14 bases short, with 19 bases between. CDR3 length: 14 residues. In germline, CDR1 is SGHRS, CDR2 YFSETQ. Here the CDR3 DNA reads TGCGCCAGCAGCTTGTCTGTTTCGGTGGGAGAGGAGTTCTTC. It translates to CASSLSVSVGEEFF. Drawing the rest from reference TRBV5-1 and TRBJ2-1, the complete variable domain is KAGVTQTPRYLIKTRGQQVTLSCSPISGHRSVSWYQQTPGQGLQFLFEYFSETQRNKGNFPGRFSGRQFSNSRSEMNVSTLELGDSALYLCASSLSVSVGEEFFGPGTRLTVL.

The V and J genes are TRBV27 and TRBJ2-7, with TRBD1 as a possible D gene (5 bases). Trimming removed 5 bases from V and 6 bases from J, with 14 bases in between. CDR1 is MNHEY, CDR2 SMNVEV, per germline (reference sequence). The CDR3 has 13 residues. The CDR3, as DNA: TGTGCCAGCAGTAACCAGGGATTTCGCGAGCAGTACTTC. Translation gives CASSNQGFREQYF.

This clonotype was observed a few times. This chain joins TRBV6-6 and TRBJ2-7, with 10 bases that match TRBD1. Germline V gives CDR1 MNHNY, CDR2 SVGAGI (reference sequence). With 6 bases clipped from V and 1 base from J, the junction kept 9 bases outside the gene matches. The CDR3 extends over 16 amino acids. The CDR3 DNA is TGTGCCAGCAGCCCCGACAGGGGGCGGGCGTCCTACGAGCAGTACTTC. Its protein is CASSPDRGRASYEQYF.

The chain links TRBV7-8 to TRBJ1-5; D may be TRBD1 (5 bases). Trimming shortened V by 5 bases and J by 8 bases, and 16 bases separated the two germline ends. Germline loops: CDR1 SGHVS, CDR2 FQNEAQ. The CDR3 spans 14 residues. The CDR3 DNA follows: TGTGCCAGCAGCGAGGTCAGGGCGGGAGAGCCCCAGCATTTT. Residues: CASSEVRAGEPQHF.

In this sample, this clonotype turned up many times. The chain has TRBV6-1 and TRBJ2-4; no reliable D call. V gave up 8 bases and J gave up 0 bases, with 11 bases separating them. Germline CDR1 and CDR2: MNHNS and SASEGT. CDR3 length: 14 residues. CDR3 in amino acids: CASYSLLAKNIQYF. As DNA, the CDR3 is TGTGCCAGCTATAGTTTGCTAGCCAAAAACATTCAGTACTTC.

The rearrangement joins TRBV7-2 to TRBJ2-3; 10 nucleotides match TRBD2. Germline CDR1 is SGHTA and CDR2 is FQGNSA. J was trimmed by 2 bases and V by 10 bases; bases with no gene match: 6. The CDR3 is made up of 14 amino acids. The CDR3: CATTTSGHTDTQYF. The CDR3 region has the DNA TGTGCCACCACGACTAGCGGGCACACAGATACGCAGTATTTT.

The chain is built from TRBV7-2 and TRBJ2-5; TRBD2 might be the D (7 bases). The CDR3 covers 16 residues. Germline assignment: CDR1 SGHTA and CDR2 FQGNSA. Trimming shortened V by 0 bases and J by 5 bases, and 16 bases separated the two germline ends. The CDR3: CASSLAGWGGEETQYF. CDR3 coding DNA: TGTGCCAGCAGCTTAGCGGGGTGGGGGGGCGAGGAGACCCAGTACTTC.

This clonotype was observed a few times. The chain joins TRBV7-9 to TRBJ2-4; D remains ambiguous. The germline V gene encodes CDR1 SEHNR and CDR2 FQNEAQ (reference sequence). With 1 base removed from V and 0 bases from J, the gap between germline ends came to 13 bases. The CDR3 is 17 amino acids. CDR3 loop: CASSLEMGIPAKNIQYF. The CDR3 nucleotides read TGTGCCAGCAGCTTAGAAATGGGGATCCCAGCCAAAAACATTCAGTACTTC.

The chain joins TRBV4-3 to TRBJ1-1; 9 bases align to TRBD1. Trimming at V came to 2 bases and at J to 7 bases, leaving 2 bases not matched to a gene. The CDR3 loop spans 13 amino acids. Germline CDR1 and CDR2: LGHNA and YSLEER. CDR3 in DNA: TGCGCCAGCAGCCAACCGGGACAGGGTGAAGCTTTCTTT. It codes for CASSQPGQGEAFF.

The rearrangement uses TRBV6-6 and TRBJ1-3; tentative D call: TRBD1 (6 bases). Per germline, CDR1 MNHNY and CDR2 SVGAGI (reference sequence). The V end lost 6 bases, the J end lost 0 bases, and 12 bases lay between the germline ends. The length of the CDR3 is 15 residues. CDR3 in DNA: TGTGCCAGCAGCGAGGGGGGGAACTCTGGAAACACCATATATTTT. This gives the protein CASSEGGNSGNTIYF.